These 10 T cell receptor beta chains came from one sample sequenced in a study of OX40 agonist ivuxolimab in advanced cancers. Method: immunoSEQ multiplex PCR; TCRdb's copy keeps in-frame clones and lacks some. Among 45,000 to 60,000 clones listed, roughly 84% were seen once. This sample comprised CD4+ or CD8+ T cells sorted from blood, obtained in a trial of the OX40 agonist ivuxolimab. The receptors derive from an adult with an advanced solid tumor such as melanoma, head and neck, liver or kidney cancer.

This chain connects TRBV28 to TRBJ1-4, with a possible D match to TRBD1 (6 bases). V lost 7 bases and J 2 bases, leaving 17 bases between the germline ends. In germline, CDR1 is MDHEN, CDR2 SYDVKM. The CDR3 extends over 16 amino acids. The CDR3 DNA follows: TGTGCCAGCATCCCTGTCGGGGGCAGGACTAATGAAAAACTGTTTTTT. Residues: CASIPVGGRTNEKLFF.

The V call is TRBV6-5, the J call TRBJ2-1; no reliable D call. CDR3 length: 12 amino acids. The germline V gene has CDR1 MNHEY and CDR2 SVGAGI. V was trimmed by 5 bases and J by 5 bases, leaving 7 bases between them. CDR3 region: CASSPPDNEQFF. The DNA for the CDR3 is TGTGCCAGCAGTCCCCCCGACAATGAGCAGTTCTTC.

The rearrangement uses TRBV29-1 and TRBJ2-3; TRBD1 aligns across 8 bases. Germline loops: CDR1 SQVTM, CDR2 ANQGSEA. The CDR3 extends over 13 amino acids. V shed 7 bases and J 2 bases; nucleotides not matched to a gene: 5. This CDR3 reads CSGRGRNTDTQYF. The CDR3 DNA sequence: TGCAGCGGCAGGGGGCGCAACACAGATACGCAGTATTTT.

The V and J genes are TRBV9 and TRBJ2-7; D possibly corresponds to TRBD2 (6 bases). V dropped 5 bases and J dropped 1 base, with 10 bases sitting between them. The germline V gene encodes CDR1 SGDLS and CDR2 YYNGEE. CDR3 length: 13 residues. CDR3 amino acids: CASSGDSSYEQYF. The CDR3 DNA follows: TGTGCCAGCAGTGGGGACTCATCCTACGAGCAGTACTTC.

CDR3 nucleotide sequence: TGTGCCAGTAGTATGGGGACCGCCTCCGATCAGCCCCAGCATTTT. Translating gives CASSMGTASDQPQHF. J is TRBJ1-5 and V is TRBV19; possible D gene TRBD1, 5 bases. The CDR3 consists of 15 residues. The germline CDR1 and CDR2 sequences are LNHDA and SQIVND (reference sequence). With 3 bases removed from V and 5 bases from J, the gap between germline ends came to 14 bases.

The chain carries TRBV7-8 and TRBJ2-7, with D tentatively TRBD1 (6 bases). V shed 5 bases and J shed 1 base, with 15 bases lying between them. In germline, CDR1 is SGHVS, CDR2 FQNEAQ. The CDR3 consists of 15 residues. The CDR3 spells CASSAGARGSYEQYF. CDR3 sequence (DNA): TGTGCCAGCAGCGCAGGGGCTCGGGGTTCCTACGAGCAGTACTTC.

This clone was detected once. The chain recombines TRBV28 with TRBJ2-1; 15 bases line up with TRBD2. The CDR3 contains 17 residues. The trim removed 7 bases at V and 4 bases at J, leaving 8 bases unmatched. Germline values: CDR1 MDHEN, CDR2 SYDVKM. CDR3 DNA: TGTGCCAGCAAACGCGGACTAGCGGGAGGGACTTACAATGAGCAGTTCTTC. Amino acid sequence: CASKRGLAGGTYNEQFF.

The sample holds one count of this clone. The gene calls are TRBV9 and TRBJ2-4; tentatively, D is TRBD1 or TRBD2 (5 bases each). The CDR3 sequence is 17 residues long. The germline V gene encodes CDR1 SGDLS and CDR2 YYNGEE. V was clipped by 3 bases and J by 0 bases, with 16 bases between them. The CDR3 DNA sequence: TGTGCCAGCAGCGGGTTGACAGACTATATAGCCAAAAACATTCAGTACTTC. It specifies CASSGLTDYIAKNIQYF.

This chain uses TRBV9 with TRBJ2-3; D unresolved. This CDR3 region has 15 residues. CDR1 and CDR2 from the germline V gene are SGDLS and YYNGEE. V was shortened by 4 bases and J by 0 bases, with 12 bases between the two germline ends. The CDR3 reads CASSPQASSTDTQYF. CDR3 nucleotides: TGTGCCAGCAGCCCCCAGGCATCTAGCACAGATACGCAGTATTTT.

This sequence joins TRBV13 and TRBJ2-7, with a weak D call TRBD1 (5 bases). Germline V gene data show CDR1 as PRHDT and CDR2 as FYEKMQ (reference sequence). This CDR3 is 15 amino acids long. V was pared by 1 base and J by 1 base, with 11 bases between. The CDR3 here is CASSLAGFRSYEQYF. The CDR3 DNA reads TGTGCCAGCAGCTTAGCAGGGTTTCGGTCCTACGAGCAGTACTTC.